This passage covers 18 T cell receptor beta chains from one sample sequenced in a study of T cell responses to AZD1222 COVID-19 vaccine. Measured with immunoSEQ multiplex PCR; TCRdb has only the in-frame clones, and not every one. The sample has 90,000 to 120,000 clones; 87% are singletons. Material: peripheral blood, obtained on day 0 of AZD1222 vaccination. These receptors all stem from an adult in good health.

In this sample, this clone turned up once. This chain joins TRBV10-3 and TRBJ2-1; D tentatively fits TRBD1 or TRBD2 (6 bases each). Trimming took 0 bases from V and 7 from J, leaving 10 bases between them. Germline lookup yields CDR1 ENHRY and CDR2 SYGVKD. The CDR3 has 14 amino acids. The CDR3 sequence is CAISESVGGNEQFF. CDR3 sequence (DNA): TGTGCCATCAGTGAGTCCGTAGGGGGGAATGAGCAGTTCTTC.

This chain uses TRBV3-1 (or the pseudogene TRBV3-2) with TRBJ2-4; TRBD2 agrees at 7 bases. The V segment lost 4 bases and the J segment 3 bases; nucleotides outside the gene matches: 21. This CDR3 region has 20 residues. Germline CDR1 is LGHDT and CDR2 is YNNKEL (reference sequence). CDR3 protein: CASSRDFGRYDSRIKNIQYF. CDR3 in DNA: TGTGCCAGCAGCCGCGACTTCGGGAGGTATGACAGTCGGATCAAAAACATTCAGTACTTC.

This chain uses TRBV15 with TRBJ2-5; 12 nucleotides align to TRBD1. CDR1 and CDR2 (germline): LNHNV, YYDKDF (reference sequence). With 1 base clipped from V and 5 bases from J, the junction kept 5 bases outside the gene matches. The CDR3 is made up of 16 amino acids. The chain's CDR3 is CATSRGDRGLAETQYF. As DNA, the CDR3 is TGTGCCACCAGCAGAGGGGACAGGGGGCTCGCGGAGACCCAGTACTTC.

The gene calls are TRBV18 and TRBJ1-1; D might be TRBD1 (5 bases). The V and J ends lost 0 bases and 1 base respectively, with 9 bases between them. Germline CDR1 and CDR2: KGHSH and LQKENI. This CDR3 region has 15 residues. Here the CDR3 reads CASSPPGVGNTEAFF. CDR3 DNA sequence: TGTGCCAGCTCACCACCGGGGGTGGGGAACACTGAAGCTTTCTTT.

The V and J genes are TRBV30 and TRBJ2-3; D gene ambiguous. Germline values: CDR1 GTSNPN, CDR2 SVGIG (reference sequence). CDR3 size: 13 residues. The V end lost 1 base, the J end lost 2 bases, and 7 bases lay between the germline ends. The chain's CDR3 is CAWSGAATDTQYF. The CDR3 DNA is TGTGCCTGGAGTGGGGCAGCCACAGATACGCAGTATTTT.

This clone has more than one count but fewer than ten. The V and J genes are TRBV7-2 and TRBJ1-6; D is ambiguous. V dropped 5 bases and J dropped 0 bases, with 11 bases sitting between them. This CDR3 region has 16 residues. Germline CDR1 SGHTA, CDR2 FQGNSA. Here the CDR3 DNA reads TGTGCCAGCAGCCTACAGTGGAGCTCCTATAATTCACCCCTCCACTTT. It translates to CASSLQWSSYNSPLHF.

The J gene is TRBJ1-2, the V gene TRBV10-3; possible D gene TRBD1, 6 bases. Germline V gene data show CDR1 as ENHRY and CDR2 as SYGVKD. V was shortened by 0 bases and J by 8 bases, with 13 bases between the two germline ends. The length of the CDR3 is 14 residues. CDR3: CAISESSGARGYTF. The CDR3 DNA reads as TGTGCCATCAGTGAGTCGTCGGGGGCAAGGGGCTACACCTTC.

The genes are TRBV9 and TRBJ2-2, with 7 bases that match TRBD1. CDR1 and CDR2 from the germline V gene are SGDLS and YYNGEE. The J segment lost 11 bases and the V segment lost 0 bases, leaving 4 bases of the junction unmatched. The CDR3 covers 13 residues. CDR3 nucleotide sequence: TGTGCCAGCAGCGTAGAGGGACAGCGTGAGCTGTTTTTT. Translation: CASSVEGQRELFF.

The chain links TRBV7-3 to TRBJ2-2, with D tentatively TRBD2 (6 bases). CDR3 length: 15 residues. The germline V and J ends were trimmed by 2 bases and 0 bases, with 7 bases remaining between them. The germline CDR1 and CDR2 sequences are SGHTA and FQGTGA. CDR3 amino acids: CASSLAGPNTGELFF. In nucleotides, the CDR3 is TGTGCCAGCAGCTTAGCGGGGCCGAACACCGGGGAGCTGTTTTTT. Complete variable domain (other parts from reference TRBV7-3 and TRBJ2-2): GAGVSQTPSNKVTEKGKYVELRCDPISGHTALYWYRQSLGQGPEFLIYFQGTGAADDSGLPNDRFFAVRPEGSVSTLKIQRTERGDSAVYLCASSLAGPNTGELFFGEGSRLTVL.

The chain joins TRBV5-1 to TRBJ2-5; 12 positions match TRBD2. The germline gives CDR1 SGHRS, CDR2 YFSETQ. The CDR3 length is 16 residues. With V trimmed by 4 bases and J by 1 base, 5 bases remained unmatched. The DNA for the CDR3 is TGCGCCAGCAGCCCAGGACTAGCGGGACTCCAAGAGACCCAGTACTTC. It codes for CASSPGLAGLQETQYF. Supplemented by reference TRBV5-1 and TRBJ2-5, the full variable domain reads KAGVTQTPRYLIKTRGQQVTLSCSPISGHRSVSWYQQTPGQGLQFLFEYFSETQRNKGNFPGRFSGRQFSNSRSEMNVSTLELGDSALYLCASSPGLAGLQETQYFGPGTRLLVL.

A word on this clone: The identical CDR3 is also encoded by other nucleotide sequences in the sample. The chain is built from TRBV29-1 and TRBJ1-2, with 7 bases matching TRBD1. V dropped 6 bases and J dropped 3; count of bases not matched to a gene: 4. Germline V gene sequence: CDR1 SQVTM, CDR2 ANQGSEA. This CDR3 contains 12 residues. CDR3 in DNA: TGCAGCGTCCGACAGGGCGACTATGGCTACACCTTC. This sequence encodes CSVRQGDYGYTF. The complete variable domain, with remaining parts taken from reference TRBV29-1 and TRBJ1-2, reads SAVISQKPSRDICQRGTSLTIQCQVDSQVTMMFWYRQQPGQSLTLIATANQGSEATYESGFVIDKFPISRPNLTFSTLTVSNMSPEDSSIYLCSVRQGDYGYTFGSGTRLTVV.

The chain carries TRBV9 and TRBJ2-1; weak D call: TRBD2 (6 bases). This CDR3 is built from 15 residues. V dropped 0 bases and J dropped 2 bases, with 9 bases sitting between them. In germline, CDR1 is SGDLS, CDR2 YYNGEE. CDR3 amino acids: CASSVEPSAYNEQFF. CDR3 nucleotides: TGTGCCAGCAGCGTAGAACCTAGCGCCTACAATGAGCAGTTCTTC.

V and J are TRBV2 and TRBJ1-2, with unresolved D. The germline gives CDR1 SNHLY, CDR2 FYNNEI. Trimming cost V 6 bases and J 6 bases, with 11 bases left between them. CDR3 size: 12 residues. The DNA for the CDR3 is TGTGCCAGCAGGAATCTCCCGAATGGCTACACCTTC. Protein product: CASRNLPNGYTF.

This chain links TRBV9 with TRBJ2-7; no clear D. The CDR3 has 12 amino acids. Trimming took 2 bases from V and 6 from J, leaving 9 bases between them. CDR1 and CDR2 (germline): SGDLS, YYNGEE. CDR3 sequence: CASSVASGEQYF. Here the CDR3 DNA reads TGTGCCAGCAGCGTGGCGTCGGGCGAGCAGTACTTC.

This chain uses TRBV7-9 with TRBJ1-5; the D gene is possibly TRBD1 (5 bases). Trimming took 5 bases from V and 4 from J, leaving 15 bases between them. CDR3 length equals 15 residues. Germline CDR1 and CDR2: SEHNR and FQNEAQ (reference sequence). The CDR3 region is CASSPGGTVNQPQHF. As DNA, the CDR3 is TGTGCCAGCAGCCCGGGGGGGACTGTGAATCAGCCCCAGCATTTT.

The chain joins TRBV19 to TRBJ1-1; 7 bases are a match to TRBD1. Germline V lookup: CDR1 LNHDA, CDR2 SQIVND (reference sequence). The CDR3 is 13 amino acids. The CDR3 here is CTTRQGLSTEAFF. The CDR3 DNA reads TGTACCACCCGACAGGGTTTGAGCACTGAAGCTTTCTTT.

The chain is built from TRBV7-7 and TRBJ2-3; 10 bases fit TRBD2. This CDR3 is 15 amino acids long. V shed 2 bases, J shed 5 bases, and the junction held 4 bases outside the gene matches. CDR1 is SSHAT and CDR2 is FNYEAQ in the germline V gene (reference sequence). The CDR3 DNA follows: TGTGCCAGCAGCTTACCTAGCGGGAGTATAGATACGCAGTATTTT. This sequence encodes CASSLPSGSIDTQYF.

The rearrangement joins TRBV9 to TRBJ1-2, with TRBD1 identical over 7 bases. V shed 4 bases, J shed 4 bases, and the junction held 13 bases outside the gene matches. Germline-derived CDR1 and CDR2 are SGDLS and YYNGEE. The CDR3 loop spans 16 amino acids. The CDR3 DNA is TGTGCCAGCAGCCCCGATAGGGGACAGCTAGTCTATGGCTACACCTTC. It translates to CASSPDRGQLVYGYTF.